The sequence of this T cell receptor beta chain was determined in a study of T-cell reconstitution after alpha-beta-depleted transplantation in children. This clonotype turned up a few times. Unique molecular identifiers featured in how the TCRbeta library was prepared. TCRdb used MiXCR to reprocess the PCR reads, holding one entry per CDR3 protein. The sample has 200,000 to 250,000 distinct CDR3 sequences; 8% to 10% are singletons. This TCR was sampled from a human donor who donated a stem cell graft to a child with acute lymphoblastic leukemia. Material: PBMCs from the stem cell graft donor, obtained from the stem cell graft.

This chain's CDR3 is CASSTGQQLEAFF. The DNA for the CDR3 is TGTGCCAGCAGCACGGGACAGCAGTTAGAAGCTTTCTTT. The chain has TRBV12-3 or TRBV12-4 and TRBJ1-1, with TRBD1 matching over 7 bases. The CDR3 spans 13 residues. The junction had 9 bases not matched to a gene; V was cut back by 6 bases and J by 8 bases.